These 29 T cell receptor beta chains originate from one sample sequenced in a study of blood T cell repertoires in COVID-19. Repertoires were generated with immunoSEQ multiplex PCR, while TCRdb's copy carries only in-frame clones and drops some. The sample shows around 200,000 clones, around nine tenths of them seen only once. Material for sequencing was peripheral blood. The receptors come from a woman younger than 35 who had recovered from COVID-19.

The chain recombines TRBV27 with TRBJ1-6; 8 positions match TRBD1. Germline V lookup: CDR1 MNHEY, CDR2 SMNVEV (reference sequence). The length of the CDR3 is 15 residues. Trimming at V came to 4 bases and at J to 13 bases, leaving 12 bases not matched to a gene. For the CDR3, the DNA is TGTGCCAGCAGTTCCAGGACAGGGTTAGGAATTCCCCTCCACTTT. This sequence encodes CASSSRTGLGIPLHF.

This chain uses TRBV5-6 with TRBJ1-5; TRBD1 aligns across 10 bases. The CDR3 covers 15 residues. The germline gives CDR1 SGHDT, CDR2 YYEEEE. With 2 bases clipped from V and 5 bases from J, the junction kept 4 bases outside the gene matches. This CDR3 reads CASSLRTGGYQPQHF. The CDR3, as DNA: TGTGCCAGCAGCTTAAGGACAGGGGGTTATCAGCCCCAGCATTTT.

The chain recombines TRBV11-1 with TRBJ2-5, with no clear D. Trimming took 3 bases from V and 4 from J, leaving 15 bases between them. CDR1 and CDR2 from the germline V gene are SGHAT and FQDESV (reference sequence). The CDR3 covers 15 residues. CDR3 amino acids: CASSFAETRGETQYF. CDR3 in DNA: TGTGCCAGCAGCTTCGCGGAGACCCGAGGAGAGACCCAGTACTTC.

A single count supports this clone. The genes are TRBV7-9 and TRBJ1-2, with TRBD1 as a possible D gene (6 bases). Trimming took 6 bases from V and 1 from J, leaving 12 bases between them. Germline V gene data show CDR1 as SEHNR and CDR2 as FQNEAQ (reference sequence). The CDR3 has 14 amino acids. Here the CDR3 DNA reads TGTGCCAGCAGGAAGGACAGTAATAACTATGGCTACACCTTC. This sequence encodes CASRKDSNNYGYTF.

This clone showed up just once. This chain joins TRBV6-5 and TRBJ2-1; 7 positions match TRBD2. V lost 6 bases to trimming and J lost 7 bases; unmatched junction nucleotides: 9. Germline CDR1 and CDR2: MNHEY and SVGAGI. CDR3 length: 14 residues. This CDR3 is CASSHTTSLNEQFF. The CDR3 DNA follows: TGTGCCAGCAGCCATACGACTAGCTTGAATGAGCAGTTCTTC.

The chain links TRBV5-5 to TRBJ2-7; D gene uncertain. V dropped 4 bases and J dropped 2 bases, with 4 bases sitting between them. The CDR3 covers 11 residues. Germline values: CDR1 SGHKS, CDR2 YYEKEE (reference sequence). The DNA of the CDR3 is TGTGCCAGCAGCGTCGCCTACGAGCAGTACTTC. This codes for CASSVAYEQYF.

The chain uses TRBV29-1 and TRBJ2-1, with D perhaps matching TRBD1 (6 bases). In germline, CDR1 is SQVTM, CDR2 ANQGSEA. The CDR3 spans 14 residues. Trimming pared 5 bases from V and 3 bases from J, leaving 14 bases between. CDR3 DNA: TGCAGCGTTACGGGACACGGCCTCTACAATGAGCAGTTCTTC. It translates to CSVTGHGLYNEQFF.

The chain recombines TRBV28 with TRBJ1-1; 8 bases agree with TRBD1. Losses at the gene ends were 5 bases for V and 0 bases for J; bases not matched to a gene: 8. The germline gives CDR1 MDHEN, CDR2 SYDVKM. This CDR3 is 16 amino acids long. Written as DNA, the CDR3 is TGTGCCAGCAGTGAGGGGACAGGAGTGATGAACACTGAAGCTTTCTTT. Translating gives CASSEGTGVMNTEAFF. The entire variable domain, with the rest obtained from reference TRBV28 and TRBJ1-1, is as follows: DVKVTQSSRYLVKRTGEKVFLECVQDMDHENMFWYRQDPGLGLRLIYFSYDVKMKEKGDIPEGYSVSREKKERFSLILESASTNQTSMYLCASSEGTGVMNTEAFFGQGTRLTVV.

The V call is TRBV7-6, the J call TRBJ1-5; the match to TRBD1 covers 8 bases. The germline CDR1 and CDR2 sequences are SGHVS and FNYEAQ. The CDR3 runs 15 residues. V lost 1 base, J lost 6 bases, and 5 bases stayed unmatched. The CDR3 protein is CASSLGTGLGQPQHF. In DNA form, the CDR3 reads TGTGCCAGCAGCTTAGGGACAGGGCTGGGTCAGCCCCAGCATTTT.

This clone was seen just once. V gene TRBV29-1 combines with J gene TRBJ2-3; 7 bases are shared with TRBD2. Per germline, CDR1 SQVTM and CDR2 ANQGSEA. With 0 bases clipped from V and 7 bases from J, the junction kept 7 bases outside the gene matches. The length of the CDR3 is 14 residues. The CDR3 DNA is TGCAGCGTTGAAGAGTCGACCGGGACTAATACGCAGTATTTT. Translated: CSVEESTGTNTQYF.

The chain carries TRBV7-9 and TRBJ1-2; TRBD1 matches 7 bases. J was trimmed by 7 bases and V by 5 bases; bases with no gene match: 10. The CDR3 extends over 14 amino acids. Germline V gene lookup returns CDR1 SEHNR and CDR2 FQNEAQ (reference sequence). CDR3 coding DNA: TGTGCCAGCAGCCCGGACTTTAGGGGGCCTGGCTACACCTTC. Its translation is CASSPDFRGPGYTF. Filled out from reference TRBV7-9 and TRBJ1-2, the complete variable domain reads DTGVSQNPRHKITKRGQNVTFRCDPISEHNRLYWYRQTLGQGPEFLTYFQNEAQLEKSRLLSDRFSAERPKGSFSTLEIQRTEQGDSAMYLCASSPDFRGPGYTFGSGTRLTVV.

V gene TRBV12-3 or TRBV12-4 combines with J gene TRBJ2-1; tentative D call: TRBD1 (6 bases). The CDR3 contains 13 residues. Trimming shortened V by 5 bases and J by 7 bases, and 12 bases separated the two germline ends. CDR3 region: CASSLGQGNEQFF. The CDR3 DNA reads as TGTGCCAGCAGTCTCGGCCAGGGGAATGAGCAGTTCTTC.

J is TRBJ2-5 and V is TRBV5-1; no definite D call. From germline, CDR1 is SGHRS and CDR2 YFSETQ. The CDR3 runs 13 residues. Trimming took off 5 bases at V and 2 bases at J, with 10 bases between the two ends. The CDR3 is CASSLRRQETQYF. The CDR3 DNA sequence: TGCGCCAGCAGTTTGCGTAGACAAGAGACCCAGTACTTC.

V is TRBV27 and J is TRBJ1-2; a weak D match, TRBD1 (5 bases). This CDR3 contains 12 residues. The V gene lost 7 bases and the J gene lost 6 bases, with 12 bases spanning the gap. The V gene's germline CDR1 is MNHEY and CDR2 SMNVEV (reference sequence). The CDR3 loop is CASKTGGDGYTF. The CDR3 nucleotides read TGTGCCAGCAAAACGGGGGGAGATGGCTACACCTTC.

The rearrangement joins TRBV6-4 to TRBJ1-2, with D possibly TRBD1 on 6 matching bases. Germline V gene data show CDR1 as MRHNA and CDR2 as SNTAGT. This CDR3 region has 13 residues. V was trimmed by 6 bases and J by 7 bases, leaving 15 bases between them. The CDR3 reads CASRQGGESGYTF. DNA for the CDR3: TGTGCCAGCAGACAGGGAGGGGAAAGTGGCTACACCTTC.

The chain combines TRBV25-1 with TRBJ1-2, with D uncertain. The CDR3 extends over 16 amino acids. Trimming left V 1 base short and J 6 bases short, with 18 bases between. Germline V gene data show CDR1 as MGHDK and CDR2 as SYGVNS. The CDR3 sequence is CASSEFLEGGRNGYTF. DNA of the CDR3: TGTGCCAGCAGTGAATTTTTGGAGGGAGGGAGGAATGGCTACACCTTC.

V is TRBV6-5 and J is TRBJ1-2; D is possibly TRBD1 (5 bases). Trimming took 2 bases from V and 3 from J, leaving 13 bases between them. In germline, CDR1 is MNHEY, CDR2 SVGAGI. This CDR3 is 15 amino acids long. The CDR3 region is CASSYTLGRDYGYTF. In DNA form, the CDR3 reads TGTGCCAGCAGTTACACTCTCGGCAGGGACTATGGCTACACCTTC.

The CDR3 here is CAWSLTLPRDGYTF. For the CDR3, the DNA is TGTGCCTGGAGTCTCACCTTGCCGCGGGATGGCTACACCTTC. V gene TRBV30 combines with J gene TRBJ1-2; the D is unclear. The CDR3 runs 14 residues. Trimming left V 2 bases short and J 6 bases short, with 16 bases between. Per the germline V gene, CDR1 is GTSNPN and CDR2 is SVGIG (reference sequence).

The chain is built from TRBV7-2 and TRBJ2-7, with 14 bases matching TRBD2. Germline assignment: CDR1 SGHTA and CDR2 FQGNSA. This CDR3 region has 17 residues. J lost 5 bases, V lost 1 base, and 7 bases had no gene match. CDR3 sequence reads: CASSLVVTSGRADEQYF. CDR3 nucleotide sequence: TGTGCCAGCAGCTTAGTTGTGACTAGCGGGAGGGCCGACGAGCAGTACTTC.

This clone came up a few times. Other DNA sequences in the same sample also yield this CDR3. The chain employs TRBV5-6 and TRBJ1-2; D perhaps matches TRBD1 (5 bases). This CDR3 is 11 amino acids long. Germline V gene data show CDR1 as SGHDT and CDR2 as YYEEEE. V lost 7 bases and J 3 bases, leaving 7 bases between the germline ends. CDR3: CASRRDYGYTF. The CDR3 DNA follows: TGTGCCAGCCGCAGGGACTATGGCTACACCTTC.

This chain joins TRBV13 and TRBJ1-4; a weak D match, TRBD1 (6 bases). Germline values: CDR1 PRHDT, CDR2 FYEKMQ (reference sequence). The CDR3 runs to 13 residues. V lost 6 bases, J lost 9 bases, and 14 bases lay in between. CDR3 in DNA: TGTGCCAGCAGTTTGGACAGCCCAAAAAAACTGTTTTTT. Protein product: CASSLDSPKKLFF.

CDR3 coding DNA: TGTGCCTGGACCCAGGGTCCCAATAGAGAGCAGTACTTC. It specifies CAWTQGPNREQYF. The chain employs TRBV30 and TRBJ2-7; perhaps TRBD1 as D (5 bases). Germline assignment: CDR1 GTSNPN and CDR2 SVGIG (reference sequence). The CDR3 sequence is 13 residues long. V gave up 4 bases and J gave up 7 bases, with 17 bases separating them.

The chain links TRBV7-9 to TRBJ1-2; 9 bases fit TRBD1. The V gene end was trimmed by 8 bases and the J gene end by 6 bases; junction bases not matched to a gene: 10. Germline CDR1 SEHNR, CDR2 FQNEAQ (reference sequence). This CDR3 comprises 14 residues. DNA of the CDR3: TGTGCCAGCGTGGGGACAGGGCGTACTAATGGCTACACCTTC. Protein sequence: CASVGTGRTNGYTF. The whole variable domain, remainder taken from reference TRBV7-9 and TRBJ1-2, is DTGVSQNPRHKITKRGQNVTFRCDPISEHNRLYWYRQTLGQGPEFLTYFQNEAQLEKSRLLSDRFSAERPKGSFSTLEIQRTEQGDSAMYLCASVGTGRTNGYTFGSGTRLTVV.

J is TRBJ2-3 and V is TRBV9, with D tentatively TRBD2 (6 bases). Trimming pared 4 bases from V and 1 base from J, leaving 13 bases between. The CDR3 extends over 15 amino acids. Germline V gene data show CDR1 as SGDLS and CDR2 as YYNGEE. The CDR3: CASSLGGRGTDTQYF. The DNA of the CDR3 is TGTGCCAGCAGCTTGGGGGGTCGGGGCACAGATACGCAGTATTTT. Filled out from reference TRBV9 and TRBJ2-3, the complete variable domain reads DSGVTQTPKHLITATGQRVTLRCSPRSGDLSVYWYQQSLDQGLQFLIQYYNGEERAKGNILERFSAQQFPDLHSELNLSSLELGDSALYFCASSLGGRGTDTQYFGPGTRLTVL.

The genes are TRBV20-1 and TRBJ2-3; 8 bases are shared with TRBD2. This CDR3 region has 15 residues. Germline-derived CDR1 and CDR2 are DFQATT and SNEGSKA (reference sequence). With 3 bases clipped from V and 4 bases from J, the junction kept 9 bases outside the gene matches. The CDR3 spells CSASIREGRADTQYF. In DNA, the CDR3 is TGCAGTGCTAGTATCCGGGAGGGTAGGGCAGATACGCAGTATTTT.

The rearrangement links TRBV5-4 to TRBJ2-6; D gene ambiguous. CDR1 SGHNT and CDR2 YYREEE come from the germline V gene (reference sequence). The CDR3 loop spans 17 amino acids. Trimming pared 0 bases from V and 0 bases from J, leaving 10 bases between. CDR3 protein: CASSLGVRLSGANVLTF. For the CDR3, the DNA is TGTGCCAGCAGCTTGGGGGTCAGACTCTCTGGGGCCAACGTCCTGACTTTC.

This chain joins TRBV5-1 and TRBJ2-7; 7 bases match TRBD2. CDR1 and CDR2 (germline): SGHRS, YFSETQ. Losses at the gene ends were 4 bases for V and 4 bases for J; bases not matched to a gene: 8. The CDR3 contains 14 residues. CDR3 protein: CASSPRGGSYEQYF. DNA of the CDR3: TGCGCCAGCAGCCCCCGGGGAGGGTCGTACGAGCAGTACTTC.

The CDR3 loop is CASSLAGSSEQFF. The CDR3 region has the DNA TGCGCCAGCAGCTTGGCCGGGAGCAGTGAGCAGTTCTTC. The chain is built from TRBV5-1 and TRBJ2-1, with D tentatively TRBD2 (6 bases). Trimming shortened V by 0 bases and J by 9 bases, and 10 bases separated the two germline ends. The CDR3 length is 13 residues. From germline, CDR1 is SGHRS and CDR2 YFSETQ.

The chain recombines TRBV7-9 with TRBJ2-1, with a tentative D call TRBD1 (6 bases). The CDR3 runs 13 residues. The germline V gene has CDR1 SEHNR and CDR2 FQNEAQ (reference sequence). V lost 5 bases and J lost 9, with 14 bases in between. CDR3 region: CASSLVGGGEQFF. The CDR3 DNA sequence: TGTGCCAGCAGCCTTGTTGGGGGCGGTGAGCAGTTCTTC.